This TCR beta chain was found in a study of blood T cell repertoires in COVID-19. The CDR3 loop spans 16 amino acids. Germline loops: CDR1 SGHDN, CDR2 FVKESK. V shed 4 bases, J shed 0 bases, and the junction held 5 bases outside the gene matches. Libraries were prepared by immunoSEQ multiplex PCR; TCRdb keeps only in-frame clonotypes and omits some of them. The sample holds 250,000 or so clones; about 91% are singletons and the top ten take approximately 1.3%. The receptor's source is an elderly man with acute or convalescent COVID-19. Material: peripheral blood. The chain uses TRBV14 and TRBJ1-1, with TRBD1 matching 10 bases. The CDR3 loop reads CASSPLTGGLNTEAFF. Written as DNA, the CDR3 is TGTGCCAGCAGCCCCTTGACAGGGGGCCTGAACACTGAAGCTTTCTTT.